This entry lists 17 T cell receptor beta chains sequenced from one sample in a study of blood T cell repertoires in COVID-19. Sequencing was performed with immunoSEQ multiplex PCR; in TCRdb, only in-frame clones are kept and a portion is missing. Counted here are about 84,000 clones, about 68% occurring once; the ten biggest clones make up 5% to 6%. The sequenced material came from peripheral blood. The receptors were sampled from a man aged 50 to 59 with active or convalescent COVID-19.

This sequence joins TRBV28 and TRBJ2-7; 15 positions match TRBD2. CDR3 size: 15 residues. Germline V CDR1 and CDR2: MDHEN, SYDVKM. Losses at the gene ends were 5 bases for V and 11 bases for J; bases not matched to a gene: 10. The CDR3 protein is CASSPPGLAGGMKYF. The CDR3 DNA reads as TGTGCCAGCAGTCCCCCCGGACTAGCGGGGGGGATGAAGTACTTC.

This clone has just a few counts. V gene TRBV12-3 or TRBV12-4 combines with J gene TRBJ1-2; D is perhaps TRBD1 (6 bases). The CDR3 has 13 residues. The V and J ends lost 3 bases and 6 bases respectively, with 11 bases between them. Here the CDR3 DNA reads TGTGCCAGCAGTTTGGGGGGGCGGGATGGCTACACCTTC. Translation: CASSLGGRDGYTF.

The chain joins TRBV11-3 to TRBJ2-7; TRBD2 might be the D (5 bases). The germline V and J ends were trimmed by 1 base and 6 bases, with 22 bases remaining between them. Germline V gene data show CDR1 as SGHNT and CDR2 as YENEEA. This CDR3 comprises 17 residues. This CDR3 is CASSLGTPFDGVPEQYF. CDR3 in DNA: TGTGCCAGCAGCTTAGGGACCCCCTTCGACGGGGTCCCCGAGCAGTACTTC. Supplemented by reference TRBV11-3 and TRBJ2-7, the full variable domain reads EAGVVQSPRYKIIEKKQPVAFWCNPISGHNTLYWYLQNLGQGPELLIRYENEEAVDDSQLPKDRFSAERLKGVDSTLKIQPAELGDSAVYLCASSLGTPFDGVPEQYFGPGTRLTVT.

The chain joins TRBV7-9 to TRBJ1-3; weak D call: TRBD1 (5 bases). V lost 1 base to trimming and J lost 2 bases, with 15 bases between them. This CDR3 has 17 residues. Germline assignment: CDR1 SEHNR and CDR2 FQNEAQ (reference sequence). In DNA, the CDR3 is TGTGCCAGCAGCTTAGTCATCCCGGGACTTCCTGGAAACACCATATATTTT. Translated: CASSLVIPGLPGNTIYF.

This clone was seen at least ten times. This sequence joins TRBV7-6 and TRBJ2-5; 10 bases agree with TRBD2. V lost 1 base and J lost 4; bases outside the gene matches: 6. CDR3 length: 16 amino acids. Looked up from germline, CDR1 is SGHVS and CDR2 is FNYEAQ. The CDR3 loop reads CASSLVSGGPRETQYF. The CDR3 nucleotides read TGTGCCAGCAGCTTAGTTAGCGGGGGGCCCCGAGAGACCCAGTACTTC. The full variable domain, with the rest looked up from reference TRBV7-6 and TRBJ2-5, is GAGVSQSPRYKVTKRGQDVALRCDPISGHVSLYWYRQALGQGPEFLTYFNYEAQQDKSGLPNDRFSAERPEGSISTLTIQRTEQRDSAMYRCASSLVSGGPRETQYFGPGTRLLVL.

This clone was seen once. V is TRBV5-5 and J is TRBJ1-6; D is unclear. Germline CDR1 is SGHKS and CDR2 is YYEKEE (reference sequence). The V end was cut by 1 base, the J end by 7 bases, with 9 bases between. This CDR3 spans 14 amino acids. In DNA, the CDR3 is TGTGCCAGCAGCTTGTACACGGGGAATTCACCCCTCCACTTT. This translates into CASSLYTGNSPLHF.

The chain links TRBV7-2 to TRBJ1-2; 8 bases fit TRBD1. With V trimmed by 3 bases and J by 4 bases, 1 base remained unmatched. The CDR3 is made up of 13 amino acids. Germline V gene data show CDR1 as SGHTA and CDR2 as FQGNSA. The CDR3 DNA sequence: TGTGCCAGCAGCTTTCAGGGGGCCTATGGCTACACCTTC. This encodes CASSFQGAYGYTF.

The chain carries TRBV5-1 and TRBJ1-6, with unresolved D. Germline loops: CDR1 SGHRS, CDR2 YFSETQ. The CDR3 is 15 amino acids. V gave up 2 bases and J gave up 7 bases, with 13 bases separating them. The CDR3, as DNA: TGCGCCAGCAGCTTCCGAGGGCCTGGGAATTCACCCCTCCACTTT. Amino acids: CASSFRGPGNSPLHF. Variable domain in full (rest from reference TRBV5-1 and TRBJ1-6): KAGVTQTPRYLIKTRGQQVTLSCSPISGHRSVSWYQQTPGQGLQFLFEYFSETQRNKGNFPGRFSGRQFSNSRSEMNVSTLELGDSALYLCASSFRGPGNSPLHFGNGTRLTVT.

V is TRBV12-3 or TRBV12-4 and J is TRBJ2-2; unclear D gene. The germline V and J ends were trimmed by 6 bases and 6 bases, with 8 bases remaining between them. This CDR3 region has 12 residues. The CDR3 DNA reads TGTGCCAGCAGGCTAGTGTCCGGGGAGCTGTTTTTT. Translated, it gives CASRLVSGELFF.

This clone was seen only a few times. V gene TRBV12-3 or TRBV12-4 combines with J gene TRBJ1-1; 8 bases are shared with TRBD1. V shed 5 bases and J 7 bases; nucleotides not matched to a gene: 3. The CDR3 runs to 12 residues. The CDR3 bases are TGTGCCAGCAGTCTTGGGACAGGTGAAGCTTTCTTT. Its protein is CASSLGTGEAFF.

The genes are TRBV7-9 and TRBJ2-5, with a possible D match to TRBD2 (7 bases). Germline-derived CDR1 and CDR2 are SEHNR and FQNEAQ (reference sequence). Trimming removed 5 bases at V and 5 bases at J, with 21 bases between. The CDR3 sequence is 16 residues long. The CDR3 nucleotides are TGTGCCAGCAGCCCCGCAGGGGCGGGGGTTGGGGAGACCCAGTACTTC. Its protein product is CASSPAGAGVGETQYF.

The chain couples TRBV30 to TRBJ1-5; 11 bases fit TRBD1. CDR3 length: 16 amino acids. Germline CDR1 reads GTSNPN; CDR2 reads SVGIG (reference sequence). After removal of 1 base from V and 1 base from J, the junction contained 3 bases not matched to a gene. CDR3 coding DNA: TGTGCCTGGAGTGGGGACAGGGGGTCGAGCAATCAGCCCCAGCATTTT. This translates into CAWSGDRGSSNQPQHF.

This clone occurred once. V is TRBV5-5 and J is TRBJ2-7; D might be TRBD1 (5 bases). The CDR3 is 15 amino acids. Germline loops: CDR1 SGHKS, CDR2 YYEKEE (reference sequence). The V end lost 5 bases, the J end lost 2 bases, and 17 bases lay between the germline ends. CDR3 DNA: TGTGCCAGCAGTCAATTCCAGGGATCTGCCTACGAGCAGTACTTC. The encoded protein is CASSQFQGSAYEQYF.

This clone has only a few counts. This chain connects TRBV7-2 to TRBJ2-3; 8 bases fit TRBD1. Germline V gives CDR1 SGHTA, CDR2 FQGNSA. J lost 2 bases, V lost 4 bases, and 11 bases had no gene match. This CDR3 spans 17 amino acids. The CDR3 is CASSSFPRGRYTDTQYF. The CDR3 coding sequence is TGTGCCAGCAGCTCCTTTCCCAGGGGGCGTTACACAGATACGCAGTATTTT.

The rearrangement uses TRBV19 and TRBJ1-1, with TRBD1 matching 7 bases. Trimming took 1 base from V and 4 from J; bases not matched to a gene: 6. This CDR3 has 15 residues. Germline values: CDR1 LNHDA, CDR2 SQIVND (reference sequence). For the CDR3, the DNA is TGTGCCAGTAGTATAGGCAGGGGGTCGGGCACTGAAGCTTTCTTT. Protein product: CASSIGRGSGTEAFF.

The genes are TRBV9 and TRBJ2-7, with D perhaps matching TRBD1 (6 bases). Germline V lookup: CDR1 SGDLS, CDR2 YYNGEE. V was clipped by 3 bases and J by 2 bases, with 12 bases between them. This CDR3 contains 14 residues. The CDR3 DNA is TGTGCCAGCAGCGCCGACAGGACACCCTACGAGCAGTACTTC. Translated: CASSADRTPYEQYF.

The chain uses TRBV2 and TRBJ1-6; tentatively, D is TRBD1 (5 bases). The V end lost 3 bases, the J end lost 7 bases, and 10 bases lay between the germline ends. The CDR3 runs 14 residues. CDR1 SNHLY and CDR2 FYNNEI come from the germline V gene. The CDR3 reads CASSEGQWNSPLHF. The CDR3 DNA sequence: TGTGCCAGCAGTGAGGGGCAGTGGAATTCACCCCTCCACTTT.